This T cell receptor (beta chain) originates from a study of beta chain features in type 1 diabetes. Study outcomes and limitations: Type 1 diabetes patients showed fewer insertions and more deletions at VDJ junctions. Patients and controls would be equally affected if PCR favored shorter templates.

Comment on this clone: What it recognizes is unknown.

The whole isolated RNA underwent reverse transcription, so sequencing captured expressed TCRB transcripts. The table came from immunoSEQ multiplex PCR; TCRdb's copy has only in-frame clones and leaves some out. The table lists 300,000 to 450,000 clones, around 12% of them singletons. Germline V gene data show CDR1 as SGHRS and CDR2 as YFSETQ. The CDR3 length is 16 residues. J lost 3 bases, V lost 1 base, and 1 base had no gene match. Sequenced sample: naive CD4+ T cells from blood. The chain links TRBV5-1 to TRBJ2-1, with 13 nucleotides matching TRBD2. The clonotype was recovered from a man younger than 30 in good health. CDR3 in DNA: TGCGCCAGCAGCTTGACTAGCGGGGGGGTCTACAATGAGCAGTTCTTC. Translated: CASSLTSGGVYNEQFF.